This T cell receptor beta chain was recovered during a study of blood T cell repertoires in COVID-19. The wider study: Samples came from the United States, Italy and Spain, spanning acute and convalescent COVID-19. PBMCs, B-cell-depleted T cells, or T cells were the source of the cDNA or gDNA that made up the material.

The CDR3 covers 16 residues. V was trimmed by 0 bases and J by 5 bases, leaving 15 bases between them. Original handling: Estimation of nucleated cell counts was performed using reference gene primer amplification. Assay used: immunoSEQ multiplex PCR; TCRdb lists only in-frame clones, some missing. Clone size and the V and J calls come from that table; the DNA yielded D and trimming. Among roughly 79,000 clones listed, roughly 89% were seen once. This rearrangement joins TRBV5-3 to TRBJ2-1, with D maybe TRBD2 (5 bases). TRBV5-3 counts as an open reading frame of uncertain function. The origin of this receptor is a man aged 45-65 years with active COVID-19. The specimen sequenced was peripheral blood. CDR3 in amino acids: CARSLGCSANDNEQFF. DNA for the CDR3: TGTGCCAGAAGCTTGGGTTGTAGCGCCAACGACAATGAGCAGTTCTTC.